This TCR beta chain was recorded in a study of T cell responses to AZD1222 COVID-19 vaccine. Study summary: Timing groups of about 4 and about 12 weeks for second doses were pooled.

Libraries were prepared by immunoSEQ multiplex PCR; TCRdb keeps only in-frame clonotypes and omits some of them. Of some 130,000 clones listed, about nine tenths are singletons. CDR3 length equals 15 residues. The germline V gene encodes CDR1 MNHEY and CDR2 SVGAGI. V lost 7 bases to trimming and J lost 2 bases; unmatched junction nucleotides: 11. Broader study findings: AZD1222 recipients seropositive at baseline numbered only five to seven. Samples come after the peak T cell response, not at day 14.

Details on this clone: The antigen remains unidentified.

This clonotype was obtained from an adult in good health. The sequences come from peripheral blood, collected on day 0 of AZD1222 vaccination. The V and J genes are TRBV6-5 and TRBJ2-7; 7 bases fit TRBD2. Here the CDR3 DNA reads TGTGCCAGCACCCCCGGGACTACCAATCCCTACGAGCAGTACTTC. This sequence encodes CASTPGTTNPYEQYF.